This T cell receptor beta chain was profiled in a study of shared clonotypes between healthy human individuals. General study points: Estimated richness values were generally larger in naive subsets than in memory subsets.

J lost 5 bases, V lost 1 base, and 7 bases had no gene match. This CDR3 has 16 residues. Germline CDR1 and CDR2: SGHAT and FQNNGV. On this clone: No antigen is known for it.

Clones were read by immunoSEQ multiplex PCR, and TCRdb kept only the in-frame ones, dropping some. Of about 110,000 clones listed, around 68% are singletons. This chain connects TRBV11-2 to TRBJ2-7; TRBD1 agrees at 11 bases. The receptor's source is a woman in her 30s in good health. The material sequenced was memory CD8+ T cells sorted from blood. Specified subset: CD45RO+ cells pooled with CCR7-negative TemRA cells. The CDR3 DNA follows: TGTGCCAGCAGCTTAGGCTGGACAGGGGGCCGGGACGAGCAGTACTTC. Amino acid sequence: CASSLGWTGGRDEQYF.